The 6 T cell receptor beta chains below were found in one sample sequenced in a study of CD8+ T cells in alopecia areata. The treatment was: oral pan-JAK inhibitor, 5-10 mg twice daily. Following extraction, RNA underwent reverse transcription to cDNA, which served as the sequencing template. Profiling relied on immunoSEQ multiplex PCR, and the TCRdb table lists in-frame clones only, not all of them. The table lists 200,000 to 250,000 clones, around 65% of them singletons. The sample here was CD4+ T cells sorted from blood, taken at week 4, from a patient treated with tofacitinib. The origin of the receptors is a human donor with alopecia areata.

The chain links TRBV6-5 to TRBJ2-5, with D unresolved. Germline V gene data show CDR1 as MNHEY and CDR2 as SVGAGI. V lost 0 bases and J lost 3, with 8 bases in between. The CDR3 spans 14 residues. CDR3 residues: CASSYSVLKETQYF. DNA of the CDR3: TGTGCCAGCAGTTACTCGGTCTTAAAAGAGACCCAGTACTTC.

The chain recombines TRBV29-1 with TRBJ2-3; D not resolved. In germline, CDR1 is SQVTM, CDR2 ANQGSEA. The CDR3 consists of 9 residues. This CDR3 reads CRKRDTQYF. The CDR3 DNA reads as TGCAGAAAAAGAGATACGCAGTATTTT.

The table lists this clone with a few counts. One end of the junction fails to match germline, which may point to a read error. J is TRBJ2-5 and V is TRBV2; no clear D. The CDR3 totals 11 residues. Germline CDR1 SNHLY, CDR2 FYNNEI. This CDR3 reads CASSDVSPQHF. As DNA, the CDR3 is TGTGCCAGCAGTGACGTCAGCCCCCAGCACTTC.

This chain links TRBV27 with TRBJ2-5, with D hard to call. CDR1 and CDR2 from the germline V gene are MNHEY and SMNVEV (reference sequence). The CDR3 sequence is 14 residues long. Deletions cut 7 bases from V and 5 bases from J, with 17 bases between. CDR3 bases: TGTGCCAGCACAGGCGACCCGGGCAGGGAGACCCAGTACTTC. Translated: CASTGDPGRETQYF.

This clone occurred a few times. The V gene is TRBV7-2, the J gene TRBJ2-5, with a tentative D call TRBD1 (7 bases). The CDR3 is made up of 16 amino acids. Germline values: CDR1 SGHTA, CDR2 FQGNSA. Trimming left V 5 bases short and J 5 bases short, with 21 bases between. The CDR3 spells CASSITGGRGTETQYF. Written as DNA, the CDR3 is TGTGCCAGCAGCATAACCGGGGGCAGGGGGACCGAGACCCAGTACTTC. Full variable domain (outside the CDR3, taken from reference TRBV7-2 and TRBJ2-5): GAGVSQSPSNKVTEKGKDVELRCDPISGHTALYWYRQSLGQGLEFLIYFQGNSAPDKSGLPSDRFSAERTGGSVSTLTIQRTQQEDSAVYLCASSITGGRGTETQYFGPGTRLLVL.

This sequence joins TRBV4-3 and TRBJ1-6; D perhaps matches TRBD1 (5 bases). CDR1 and CDR2 from the germline V gene are LGHNA and YSLEER. V was pared by 2 bases and J by 8 bases, with 13 bases between. The CDR3 has 15 amino acids. The chain's CDR3 is CASSQTSQGDSPLHF. In DNA, the CDR3 is TGCGCCAGCAGCCAAACTAGTCAGGGAGATTCACCCCTCCACTTT.